In this sample, the clone carrying this TCR beta chain turned up many times. These data belong to a study of regulatory T cells in long-lasting Graves disease. Noted time point: newly diagnosed GD, antithyroid drugs for less than 3 months. From RNA extracted from PBMCs, the TCR library was made. CDR3 length: 12 residues. The germline gives CDR1 LGHNT, CDR2 FRNRAP. The germline V and J ends were trimmed by 6 bases and 9 bases, with 12 bases remaining between them. Arm-PCR with iRepertoire HTBI primers amplified the CDR3 regions for these TCR beta libraries. In TCRdb, the multiplex PCR reads were re-called with MiXCR into one record per CDR3 protein. Of about 440,000 distinct CDR3 sequences listed, 14% to 15% were seen once; the top ten hold 16%. The sample was also reused in another study, on T cells in Graves' hyperthyroidism and ophthalmopathy.

The receptor's source is a woman in her thirties with Graves disease. The genes are TRBV12-5 and TRBJ2-1, with TRBD1 as a possible D gene (6 bases). Specimen: peripheral blood mononuclear cells (PBMCs), collected at new diagnosis, from a patient treated with antithyroid drugs. DNA for the CDR3: TGTGCTAGTGGCCCAGGGGTTCTTGAGCAGTTCTTC. This sequence encodes CASGPGVLEQFF.